Presented here are 29 T cell receptor beta chains from one specimen sequenced in a study of cytomegalovirus exposure and HLA in healthy donors. Amplification used 60 Vbeta primers and 13 Jbeta primers. Libraries were prepared by immunoSEQ multiplex PCR; TCRdb keeps only in-frame clonotypes and omits some of them. Among over 150,000 clones listed, around nine tenths were seen once. Sequenced sample: PBMCs. Source of these receptors: a woman in her 30s in good health and CMV-seronegative.

The V gene is TRBV4-1, the J gene TRBJ2-7, with D maybe TRBD2 (6 bases). CDR3 length equals 19 residues. V dropped 4 bases and J dropped 0 bases, with 25 bases sitting between them. Germline values: CDR1 MGHRA, CDR2 YSYEKL. CDR3 sequence: CASSPPPGSRGRSSYEQYF. CDR3 nucleotides: TGCGCCAGCAGCCCTCCCCCGGGCAGTCGTGGGAGGAGCTCCTACGAGCAGTACTTC.

This clone was observed a few times. At one end, the junction sequence differs from germline, possibly due to a read error. V and J are TRBV2 and TRBJ1-1; 7 bases align to TRBD1. CDR3 size: 13 residues. From germline, CDR1 is SNHLY and CDR2 FYNNEI. As DNA, the CDR3 is TGTGCCAGCAGAGAAGGGGCGACAGGGAGGGCTTTCTTT. Translating gives CASREGATGRAFF.

The V call is TRBV7-9, the J call TRBJ2-1, with D perhaps TRBD1 (5 bases). CDR3 length: 14 residues. CDR1 is SEHNR and CDR2 is FQNEAQ in the germline V gene (reference sequence). CDR3 sequence (DNA): TGTTGCAGCAGCTTATCAGGGCCAACCCATGAGCAGTTCTTC. It codes for CCSSLSGPTHEQFF. Together with reference TRBV7-9 and TRBJ2-1, the CDR3 gives the full variable domain: DTGVSQNPRHKITKRGQNVTFRCDPISEHNRLYWYRQTLGQGPEFLTYFQNEAQLEKSRLLSDRFSAERPKGSFSTLEIQRTEQGDSAMYLCCSSLSGPTHEQFFGPGTRLTVL.

The J gene is TRBJ1-2, the V gene TRBV25-1; no firm D call. With 4 bases removed from V and 4 bases from J, the gap between germline ends came to 4 bases. Germline V CDR1 and CDR2: MGHDK, SYGVNS. This CDR3 is 11 amino acids long. The CDR3 sequence is CASSGLYGYTF. CDR3 coding DNA: TGTGCCAGCAGTGGACTCTATGGCTACACCTTC.

The rearrangement uses TRBV7-9 and TRBJ2-2, with 7 bases aligning to TRBD2. This CDR3 has 12 amino acids. Trimming cost V 5 bases and J 6 bases; bases outside gene matches: 0. Germline CDR1 reads SEHNR; CDR2 reads FQNEAQ (reference sequence). CDR3 nucleotide sequence: TGTGCCAGCAGCCGGGGGGCCGGGGAGCTGTTTTTT. This translates into CASSRGAGELFF.

This clone was seen more than once but under ten times. The chain joins TRBV4-1 to TRBJ1-1, with no clear D. Between the trimmed V and J ends, which lost 1 base and 4 bases, there was a span of 7 bases. This CDR3 region has 13 residues. The V gene's germline CDR1 is MGHRA and CDR2 YSYEKL. The CDR3 coding sequence is TGCGCCAGCAGCCAAGTAATTGTCACTGAAGCTTTCTTT. It yields the protein CASSQVIVTEAFF.

The J gene is TRBJ1-2, the V gene TRBV28, with 11 bases aligning to TRBD1. V shed 8 bases, J shed 4 bases, and the junction held 3 bases outside the gene matches. The CDR3 spans 13 residues. Per germline, CDR1 MDHEN and CDR2 SYDVKM. CDR3 amino acids: CASGTGGSYGYTF. The CDR3 DNA reads TGTGCCAGCGGGACAGGGGGGAGCTATGGCTACACCTTC.

J is TRBJ2-3 and V is TRBV7-9, with 7 bases identical to TRBD1. The V and J ends lost 3 bases and 4 bases, in that order; junction bases with no gene match: 1. This CDR3 is built from 13 residues. CDR1 SEHNR and CDR2 FQNEAQ come from the germline V gene (reference sequence). CDR3: CASSLTGSDTQYF. The CDR3 DNA follows: TGTGCCAGCAGCTTGACAGGGTCAGATACGCAGTATTTT.

V and J are TRBV5-1 and TRBJ1-1; D might be TRBD1 (5 bases). This CDR3 is built from 15 residues. Looked up from germline, CDR1 is SGHRS and CDR2 is YFSETQ. V lost 4 bases to trimming and J lost 2 bases, with 15 bases between them. This CDR3 reads CASSEERQRNTEAFF. For the CDR3, the DNA is TGCGCCAGCAGCGAGGAACGACAGCGAAACACTGAAGCTTTCTTT.

This CDR3 reads CAWMPLGSTNEKLFF. CDR3 nucleotides: TGTGCCTGGATGCCCCTGGGCTCAACTAATGAAAAACTGTTTTTT. This chain joins TRBV30 and TRBJ1-4; D gene unclear. V lost 4 bases and J 0 bases, leaving 12 bases between the germline ends. Germline V gene lookup returns CDR1 GTSNPN and CDR2 SVGIG (reference sequence). CDR3 length: 15 residues.

V and J are TRBV6-1 and TRBJ2-7; 8 nucleotides agree with TRBD1. From germline, CDR1 is MNHNS and CDR2 SASEGT. This CDR3 is 14 amino acids long. After removal of 4 bases from V and 4 bases from J, the junction contained 6 bases not matched to a gene. Here the CDR3 reads CASSAGGAAYEQYF. The CDR3 DNA is TGTGCCAGCAGTGCAGGGGGCGCAGCGTACGAGCAGTACTTC.

The chain carries TRBV27 and TRBJ2-1; D perhaps matches TRBD2 (6 bases). Germline CDR1 reads MNHEY; CDR2 reads SMNVEV (reference sequence). The CDR3 runs 15 residues. V shed 5 bases and J shed 6 bases, with 17 bases lying between them. The CDR3 DNA reads as TGTGCCAGCAGTATCTATGCGGGACCACCCAATGAGCAGTTCTTC. It yields the protein CASSIYAGPPNEQFF.

This chain links TRBV2 with TRBJ2-5; 10 bases fit TRBD2. J lost 5 bases, V lost 5 bases, and 11 bases had no gene match. The CDR3 runs to 16 residues. Germline-derived CDR1 and CDR2 are SNHLY and FYNNEI. Written as DNA, the CDR3 is TGTGCCAGCAGTCCCCCTCTAGCGGGAGTCGGGGAGACCCAGTACTTC. This sequence encodes CASSPPLAGVGETQYF.

The chain has TRBV30 and TRBJ1-5, with D unclear. The length of the CDR3 is 13 residues. Germline V gene lookup returns CDR1 GTSNPN and CDR2 SVGIG (reference sequence). V lost 0 bases and J lost 4, with 7 bases in between. The CDR3 region is CAWSVLGNQPQHF. The CDR3 DNA reads as TGTGCCTGGAGTGTACTAGGGAATCAGCCCCAGCATTTT.

The rearrangement joins TRBV7-6 to TRBJ1-1, with TRBD1 identical over 10 bases. CDR1 and CDR2 (germline): SGHVS, FNYEAQ. V gave up 1 base and J gave up 0 bases; unmatched junction bases: 2. The CDR3 is 16 residues long. CDR3 sequence: CASSLGQGAVNTEAFF. CDR3 coding DNA: TGTGCCAGCAGCTTAGGACAGGGGGCGGTGAACACTGAAGCTTTCTTT.

The chain uses TRBV10-3 and TRBJ2-3, with a weak D call TRBD2 (6 bases). V shed 6 bases and J shed 8 bases, with 18 bases lying between them. The germline gives CDR1 ENHRY, CDR2 SYGVKD. This CDR3 is built from 14 residues. The CDR3 region has the DNA TGTGCCATCAGGGGGGGTAACGACGCAGGTACGCAGTATTTT. It translates to CAIRGGNDAGTQYF.

The chain recombines TRBV9 with TRBJ2-3, with D tentatively TRBD2 (7 bases). The CDR3 has 14 amino acids. CDR1 SGDLS and CDR2 YYNGEE come from the germline V gene. V lost 6 bases and J 3 bases, leaving 14 bases between the germline ends. In nucleotides, the CDR3 is TGTGCCAGCACCTTAGGGGGGGGGACAGATACGCAGTATTTT. It yields the protein CASTLGGGTDTQYF.

The chain uses TRBV5-4 and TRBJ2-5, with a possible D match to TRBD2 (6 bases). The V and J ends lost 4 bases and 5 bases respectively, with 12 bases between them. Germline V gene data show CDR1 as SGHNT and CDR2 as YYREEE (reference sequence). The CDR3 covers 13 residues. CDR3 protein: CASSPLARETQYF. The CDR3 DNA follows: TGTGCCAGCAGCCCGCTAGCGAGGGAGACCCAGTACTTC.

This chain uses TRBV5-1 with TRBJ2-7; 14 bases fit TRBD2. The CDR3 is made up of 14 amino acids. The J segment lost 4 bases and the V segment lost 8 bases, leaving 5 bases of the junction unmatched. Germline assignment: CDR1 SGHRS and CDR2 YFSETQ. CDR3 sequence: CASTGTSGSYEQYF. The CDR3 DNA sequence: TGCGCCAGTACCGGGACTAGCGGGAGTTACGAGCAGTACTTC.

The V gene is TRBV7-2, the J gene TRBJ2-7; no clear D. Per germline, CDR1 SGHTA and CDR2 FQGNSA. CDR3 length: 14 residues. The V gene lost 1 base and the J gene lost 5 bases, with 12 bases spanning the gap. The CDR3, as DNA: TGTGCCAGCAGCTTAGGAACAAATTATGACGAGCAGTACTTC. It translates to CASSLGTNYDEQYF. Looking up the rest from reference TRBV7-2 and TRBJ2-7 gives the full variable domain: GAGVSQSPSNKVTEKGKDVELRCDPISGHTALYWYRQSLGQGLEFLIYFQGNSAPDKSGLPSDRFSAERTGGSVSTLTIQRTQQEDSAVYLCASSLGTNYDEQYFGPGTRLTVT.

Written as DNA, the CDR3 is TGCGCCAGCAGCTTGCCTCAGGGCTTAACTAATTCACCCCTCCACTTT. It translates to CASSLPQGLTNSPLHF. The genes are TRBV5-1 and TRBJ1-6, with a possible D match to TRBD1 (5 bases). CDR3 length equals 16 residues. V was cut by 1 base and J by 6 bases, with 14 bases left in between. The germline gives CDR1 SGHRS, CDR2 YFSETQ.

The chain uses TRBV6-1 and TRBJ1-6, with TRBD1 matching 8 bases. From germline, CDR1 is MNHNS and CDR2 SASEGT. CDR3 size: 15 residues. J lost 6 bases, V lost 4 bases, and 5 bases had no gene match. The CDR3 reads CASSGPTGANSPLHF. The DNA for the CDR3 is TGTGCCAGCAGTGGACCGACAGGGGCTAATTCACCCCTCCACTTT.

V usage is TRBV11-2 and J usage is TRBJ2-1; perhaps TRBD2 as D (5 bases). Germline-derived CDR1 and CDR2 are SGHAT and FQNNGV. The CDR3 is made up of 11 amino acids. Trimming stripped 5 bases from V and 8 bases from J, with 7 bases between. CDR3 nucleotides: TGTGCCAGCAGCCCGGAGGATGAGCAGTTCTTC. Translation gives CASSPEDEQFF.

This chain connects TRBV19 to TRBJ2-7; TRBD1 agrees at 7 bases. V shed 6 bases and J 3 bases; nucleotides not matched to a gene: 5. The CDR3 contains 13 residues. Germline values: CDR1 LNHDA, CDR2 SQIVND (reference sequence). DNA of the CDR3: TGTGCCAGTAGCGGGGACAGCCTCTACGAGCAGTACTTC. Translating gives CASSGDSLYEQYF.

V usage is TRBV4-1 and J usage is TRBJ2-2; 12 bases are a match to TRBD2. With 5 bases clipped from V and 5 bases from J, the junction kept 12 bases outside the gene matches. CDR3 size: 18 residues. The V gene's germline CDR1 is MGHRA and CDR2 YSYEKL. CDR3 sequence (DNA): TGCGCCAGCAGCAGAAGCTTGACTAGCGGGAGTGGTACCGGGGAGCTGTTTTTT. Protein sequence: CASSRSLTSGSGTGELFF.

The chain carries TRBV2 and TRBJ1-1; D is perhaps TRBD1 (5 bases). CDR1 and CDR2 from the germline V gene are SNHLY and FYNNEI. Trimming cost V 7 bases and J 5 bases, with 17 bases left between them. This CDR3 comprises 14 residues. For the CDR3, the DNA is TGTGCCAGCATGGGGCAGGTAGTCTGGACTGAAGCTTTCTTT. This gives the protein CASMGQVVWTEAFF. Full variable domain (missing parts from reference TRBV2 and TRBJ1-1): EPEVTQTPSHQVTQMGQEVILRCVPISNHLYFYWYRQILGQKVEFLVSFYNNEISEKSEIFDDQFSVERPDGSNFTLKIRSTKLEDSAMYFCASMGQVVWTEAFFGQGTRLTVV.

This clone occurred a few times. The chain couples TRBV28 to TRBJ2-1; D is possibly TRBD2 (5 bases). This CDR3 contains 13 residues. V was trimmed by 5 bases and J by 11 bases, leaving 16 bases between them. CDR1 and CDR2 from the germline V gene are MDHEN and SYDVKM. Here the CDR3 DNA reads TGTGCCAGCAGTCGTAGCGAGCTGGTTAAGCAGTTCTTC. Protein sequence: CASSRSELVKQFF.

This clone came up a few times. The CDR3 DNA follows: TGCGCCAGCAGCTTCCAGGGCCAAACTGAAGCTTTCTTT. Translating gives CASSFQGQTEAFF. The genes are TRBV5-1 and TRBJ1-1, with a possible D match to TRBD1 (5 bases). The ends were cut back, 2 bases at V and 5 bases at J, with 10 bases in the middle. The CDR3 runs 13 residues. In germline, CDR1 is SGHRS, CDR2 YFSETQ.

This rearrangement joins TRBV11-1 to TRBJ2-5; 7 nucleotides align to TRBD2. This CDR3 region has 15 residues. Germline CDR1 and CDR2: SGHAT and FQDESV (reference sequence). With V trimmed by 2 bases and J by 5 bases, 8 bases remained unmatched. The CDR3 DNA reads as TGTGCCAGCAGCTTATCCGGGGGGTCTGGGGAGACCCAGTACTTC. Encoded protein: CASSLSGGSGETQYF.